This T cell receptor (beta chain) was obtained from a study of T cells in pancreatic ductal adenocarcinoma. Study observations and caveats: No significant tumor-blood clonality difference; means were about 0.11 and 0.072. The resected cohort was biased toward the minority with early-stage disease.

Worth noting for this clone: Its antigen is undetermined.

Selected pancreatic ductal adenocarcinoma patients had undergone surgery without neoadjuvant therapy. Repertoires were generated with immunoSEQ multiplex PCR, while TCRdb's copy carries only in-frame clones and drops some. The top ten clones hold about 3% of a sample with roughly 100,000 clones, roughly 96% of them seen once. This CDR3 contains 13 residues. J lost 11 bases, V lost 1 base, and 7 bases had no gene match. Germline loops: CDR1 GTSNPN, CDR2 SVGIG (reference sequence). The chain carries TRBV30 and TRBJ1-3; 8 nucleotides align to TRBD1. Material: PBMCs. This sequence was found in a human donor with pancreatic ductal adenocarcinoma. CDR3 sequence (DNA): TGTGCCTGGAGTGCCCACAGGGGGGCCCCCATATATTTT. Amino acids: CAWSAHRGAPIYF.